Following are 24 T cell receptor beta chains from one sample sequenced in a study of blood T cell repertoires in COVID-19. The method was immunoSEQ multiplex PCR; TCRdb's version includes in-frame clones alone and lacks a portion of them. The table includes 250,000 to 400,000 clones, around 90% detected once. Sequencing input: peripheral blood. Every receptor here comes from a woman in her twenties or thirties with COVID-19, enrolled during active disease.

The rearrangement uses TRBV5-1 and TRBJ1-2; TRBD1 is a possible D gene (6 bases). The CDR3 is 14 residues long. V was clipped by 4 bases and J by 8 bases, with 18 bases between them. Germline V lookup: CDR1 SGHRS, CDR2 YFSETQ. CDR3 amino acids: CASSPIQGGSGYTF. CDR3 nucleotide sequence: TGCGCCAGCAGCCCCATACAGGGAGGGTCCGGCTACACCTTC. The whole variable domain, filled in from reference TRBV5-1 and TRBJ1-2, reads KAGVTQTPRYLIKTRGQQVTLSCSPISGHRSVSWYQQTPGQGLQFLFEYFSETQRNKGNFPGRFSGRQFSNSRSEMNVSTLELGDSALYLCASSPIQGGSGYTFGSGTRLTVV.

This clone turned up a few times. The chain is built from TRBV2 and TRBJ2-2; maybe TRBD1 (5 bases). The CDR3 extends over 13 amino acids. The germline V gene has CDR1 SNHLY and CDR2 FYNNEI. Trimming shortened V by 2 bases and J by 5 bases, and 6 bases separated the two germline ends. CDR3 region: CASSEQGTGELFF. CDR3 coding DNA: TGTGCCAGCAGTGAACAGGGTACCGGGGAGCTGTTTTTT.

This clone has only one observation. V gene TRBV2 combines with J gene TRBJ1-5, with D possibly being TRBD1 (6 bases). The CDR3 spans 16 residues. Trimming pared 6 bases from V and 0 bases from J, leaving 15 bases between. CDR1 and CDR2 (germline): SNHLY, FYNNEI. CDR3 nucleotides: TGTGCCAGCAGGGCCGGACAGTTGATTAGCAATCAGCCCCAGCATTTT. Its translation is CASRAGQLISNQPQHF.

This chain links TRBV5-4 with TRBJ2-7; 9 bases align to TRBD1. V was pared by 10 bases and J by 6 bases, with 14 bases of the junction left unmatched. Germline assignment: CDR1 SGHNT and CDR2 YYREEE (reference sequence). CDR3 length equals 14 residues. The CDR3 coding sequence is TGTGCCTTGAAGAGAGGACAGGGGACCGGCGAGCAGTACTTC. This codes for CALKRGQGTGEQYF.

The V gene is TRBV5-1, the J gene TRBJ2-3; 7 bases fit TRBD1. CDR1 and CDR2 (germline): SGHRS, YFSETQ. V gave up 4 bases and J gave up 3 bases; unmatched junction bases: 5. The CDR3 spans 14 residues. The CDR3 sequence: CASSTQGKTDTQYF. The CDR3 nucleotides are TGCGCCAGCAGCACACAGGGGAAGACAGATACGCAGTATTTT.

J is TRBJ1-5 and V is TRBV15; perhaps TRBD1 as D (5 bases). The ends were cut back, 0 bases at V and 0 bases at J, with 9 bases in the middle. The CDR3 loop spans 16 amino acids. Germline-derived CDR1 and CDR2 are LNHNV and YYDKDF (reference sequence). CDR3 nucleotides: TGTGCCACCAGCAGAGATGGGGGGAATAGCAATCAGCCCCAGCATTTT. It encodes CATSRDGGNSNQPQHF.

The V gene is TRBV5-1, the J gene TRBJ1-2, with D uncertain. Trimming took off 5 bases at V and 0 bases at J, with 11 bases between the two ends. Germline CDR1 and CDR2: SGHRS and YFSETQ. This CDR3 has 14 amino acids. In nucleotides, the CDR3 is TGCGCCAGCAGTCCCCCAACAGCTAACTATGGCTACACCTTC. The encoded protein is CASSPPTANYGYTF.

This clone was seen once. The chain recombines TRBV5-6 with TRBJ2-4, with a possible D match to TRBD1 (5 bases). Germline CDR1 SGHDT, CDR2 YYEEEE. The CDR3 totals 14 residues. Trimming removed 5 bases at V and 2 bases at J, with 11 bases between. In DNA, the CDR3 is TGTGCCAGCAGGAAGCAGGGCCCCAAAAACATTCAGTACTTC. This encodes CASRKQGPKNIQYF.

This chain uses TRBV28 with TRBJ2-6; 7 bases align to TRBD2. CDR1 and CDR2 (germline): MDHEN, SYDVKM. This CDR3 region has 18 residues. V gave up 6 bases and J gave up 3 bases; unmatched junction bases: 14. The CDR3 region is CASRRLGREISGANVLTF. As DNA, the CDR3 is TGTGCCAGCAGAAGGCTAGGGCGGGAGATAAGTGGGGCCAACGTCCTGACTTTC.

The sample holds a few counts of this clone. In DNA, the CDR3 is TGTGCCTGGACCCCGACAGGGCTAGTGAACACTGAAGCTTTCTTT. It translates to CAWTPTGLVNTEAFF. The V and J genes are TRBV30 and TRBJ1-1; the match to TRBD1 covers 7 bases. The trim removed 4 bases at V and 0 bases at J, leaving 8 bases unmatched. The germline V gene has CDR1 GTSNPN and CDR2 SVGIG (reference sequence). The CDR3 contains 15 residues.

The chain couples TRBV14 to TRBJ2-7; D remains ambiguous. Trimming removed 4 bases from V and 2 bases from J, with 9 bases in between. CDR3 length: 13 residues. Germline V gene lookup returns CDR1 SGHDN and CDR2 FVKESK. CDR3 bases: TGTGCCAGCAGCCGAGAGTTAACCTACGAGCAGTACTTC. Its protein product is CASSRELTYEQYF.

V and J are TRBV5-5 and TRBJ1-2, with 9 bases aligning to TRBD1. J lost 5 bases, V lost 4 bases, and 3 bases had no gene match. Germline V CDR1 and CDR2: SGHKS, YYEKEE (reference sequence). The CDR3 is 13 amino acids. CDR3 in DNA: TGTGCCAGCAGCCGGGACAGGGCGTATGGCTACACCTTC. Translation gives CASSRDRAYGYTF.

In DNA, the CDR3 is TGTGCCAGCAGGAGACAGGTGAGCGAAGAGACTGAAGCTTTCTTT. Translating gives CASRRQVSEETEAFF. V usage is TRBV7-9 and J usage is TRBJ1-1; tentative D call: TRBD1 (6 bases). The germline CDR1 and CDR2 sequences are SEHNR and FQNEAQ (reference sequence). The V end lost 6 bases, the J end lost 5 bases, and 19 bases lay between the germline ends. The CDR3 runs 15 residues.

This chain uses TRBV2 with TRBJ2-7, with a tentative D call TRBD1 (6 bases). The CDR3 loop spans 12 amino acids. CDR1 is SNHLY and CDR2 is FYNNEI in the germline V gene. The germline V and J ends were trimmed by 4 bases and 4 bases, with 8 bases remaining between them. The CDR3 region has the DNA TGTGCCAGCAGTGCACAGGGTTACGAGCAGTACTTC. It specifies CASSAQGYEQYF.

This chain connects TRBV11-2 to TRBJ1-5; 7 bases match TRBD1. Germline V gene sequence: CDR1 SGHAT, CDR2 FQNNGV. The CDR3 is 14 residues long. V was clipped by 5 bases and J by 6 bases; unmatched bases: 7. This CDR3 reads CASSPGQSAQPQHF. The DNA for the CDR3 is TGTGCCAGCAGCCCGGGACAGAGCGCTCAGCCCCAGCATTTT.

The gene calls are TRBV7-8 and TRBJ2-1; 9 bases are a match to TRBD1. Germline CDR1 and CDR2: SGHVS and FQNEAQ. The CDR3 consists of 15 residues. V shed 5 bases and J 0 bases; nucleotides not matched to a gene: 2. The CDR3 reads CASSLGQGSYNEQFF. Here the CDR3 DNA reads TGTGCCAGCAGCCTGGGACAGGGCTCCTACAATGAGCAGTTCTTC.

J is TRBJ2-5 and V is TRBV4-1, with 10 nucleotides matching TRBD2. The J segment lost 5 bases and the V segment lost 4 bases, leaving 7 bases of the junction unmatched. This CDR3 contains 15 residues. CDR1 MGHRA and CDR2 YSYEKL come from the germline V gene. Here the CDR3 reads CASSPQRGGSETQYF. In DNA, the CDR3 is TGCGCCAGCAGCCCTCAGCGGGGGGGGAGTGAGACCCAGTACTTC.

This rearrangement joins TRBV20-1 to TRBJ1-2; D remains unclear. Trimming removed 3 bases at V and 3 bases at J, with 17 bases between. Germline CDR1 reads DFQATT; CDR2 reads SNEGSKA (reference sequence). The CDR3 extends over 15 amino acids. CDR3 amino acids: CSASRPSQPDYGYTF. The CDR3 coding sequence is TGCAGTGCTAGTAGGCCGTCACAGCCGGACTATGGCTACACCTTC.

This chain joins TRBV10-1 and TRBJ1-1; D may be TRBD1 (6 bases). Trimming shortened V by 4 bases and J by 4 bases, and 13 bases separated the two germline ends. The length of the CDR3 is 14 residues. Germline V lookup: CDR1 WNHNN, CDR2 SYGVQD (reference sequence). CDR3 DNA: TGCGCCAGCAGTGTTGACAGGACCTTCACTGAAGCTTTCTTT. It is translated as CASSVDRTFTEAFF.

This clone was seen a few times. The chain couples TRBV10-2 to TRBJ1-3; D gene ambiguous. Germline CDR1 is WSHSY and CDR2 is SAAADI. Between the trimmed V and J ends, which lost 4 bases and 1 base, there was a span of 5 bases. This CDR3 region has 13 residues. The DNA for the CDR3 is TGCGCCAGCAGTGTCGAGTCTGGAAACACCATATATTTT. Translation: CASSVESGNTIYF.

The gene calls are TRBV28 and TRBJ1-1, with D possibly TRBD1 on 5 matching bases. The germline V gene has CDR1 MDHEN and CDR2 SYDVKM. V dropped 2 bases and J dropped 3 bases, with 13 bases sitting between them. The CDR3 sequence is 15 residues long. CDR3 residues: CASSLSWGGDTEAFF. CDR3 DNA: TGTGCCAGCAGTTTAAGTTGGGGAGGGGACACTGAAGCTTTCTTT.

This clone was recorded once. The rearrangement joins TRBV7-6 to TRBJ1-4; a possible D gene is TRBD1 (5 bases). This CDR3 is built from 14 residues. Trimming pared 6 bases from V and 6 bases from J, leaving 14 bases between. CDR1 and CDR2 from the germline V gene are SGHVS and FNYEAQ. CDR3 DNA sequence: TGTGCCAGCAGTCCCTCCGTAGGGGATGAAAAACTGTTTTTT. Protein: CASSPSVGDEKLFF.

This clone has more than one count but fewer than ten. The chain recombines TRBV27 with TRBJ1-6; D is unclear. Germline CDR1 and CDR2: MNHEY and SMNVEV (reference sequence). The CDR3 has 15 amino acids. Trimming removed 3 bases at V and 8 bases at J, with 14 bases between. CDR3 DNA sequence: TGTGCCAGCAGTTTTTATGCGCAGGAGGATTCACCCCTCCACTTT. It codes for CASSFYAQEDSPLHF.

On this clone: The same CDR3 also results from other DNA sequences found in this sample. The chain joins TRBV5-1 to TRBJ2-7; 8 bases agree with TRBD1. CDR3 length: 15 residues. CDR1 SGHRS and CDR2 YFSETQ come from the germline V gene. V lost 0 bases and J lost 0; bases outside the gene matches: 2. CDR3 nucleotides: TGCGCCAGCAGCTTGGACAGGGGGGCCTCCTACGAGCAGTACTTC. It codes for CASSLDRGASYEQYF.